The 32 T cell receptor beta chains below were found in one sample sequenced in a study of immune evolution from preneoplasia to lung adenocarcinoma. Profiled with immunoSEQ multiplex PCR; TCRdb holds only in-frame clones, not every one. The table lists roughly 35,000 clones, 60% to 75% of them singletons, with around 6.1% in the top ten. Sequences were obtained from FFPE invasive lung adenocarcinoma tissue. The receptors stem from a person aged 55-75 years with lung adenocarcinoma.

The V call is TRBV10-3, the J call TRBJ2-6; D unresolved. The CDR3 is 16 residues long. Germline values: CDR1 ENHRY, CDR2 SYGVKD. V lost 2 bases to trimming and J lost 0 bases, with 8 bases between them. CDR3 coding DNA: TGTGCCATCAGTGAGATAGGAAGCTCTGGGGCCAACGTCCTGACTTTC. Amino acid sequence: CAISEIGSSGANVLTF.

This rearrangement joins TRBV7-2 to TRBJ1-2; possible D gene TRBD1, 6 bases. Trimming removed 5 bases at V and 4 bases at J, with 23 bases between. The CDR3 totals 17 residues. In germline, CDR1 is SGHTA, CDR2 FQGNSA. The CDR3: CASSPRFGGGGGYGYTF. CDR3 nucleotide sequence: TGTGCCAGCAGCCCCCGTTTTGGAGGCGGGGGCGGCTATGGCTACACCTTC.

This clone turned up a few times. This chain connects TRBV10-3 to TRBJ1-2, with unresolved D. V was clipped by 0 bases and J by 13 bases, with 21 bases between them. CDR1 is ENHRY and CDR2 is SYGVKD in the germline V gene. This CDR3 comprises 15 residues. The chain's CDR3 is CAISESQMEGHKCTF. As DNA, the CDR3 is TGTGCCATCAGTGAGTCGCAAATGGAAGGCCATAAGTGCACCTTC.

V and J are TRBV19 and TRBJ1-4; 9 nucleotides match TRBD1. The CDR3 is 15 amino acids. CDR1 is LNHDA, CDR2 SQIVND, per germline (reference sequence). Trimming took 1 base from V and 8 from J; bases not matched to a gene: 5. CDR3: CASSIGGTGTEKLFF. CDR3 coding DNA: TGTGCCAGTAGTATAGGGGGGACAGGGACCGAAAAACTGTTTTTT. Supplemented by reference TRBV19 and TRBJ1-4, the full variable domain reads DGGITQSPKYLFRKEGQNVTLSCEQNLNHDAMYWYRQDPGQGLRLIYYSQIVNDFQKGDIAEGYSVSREKKESFPLTVTSAQKNPTAFYLCASSIGGTGTEKLFFGSGTQLSVL.

V is TRBV11-3 and J is TRBJ1-2; unclear D gene. This CDR3 has 16 amino acids. Deletions cut 4 bases from V and 5 bases from J, with 20 bases between. CDR1 SGHNT and CDR2 YENEEA come from the germline V gene. CDR3 amino acids: CASSSTKKGILYGYTF. The CDR3 coding sequence is TGTGCCAGCAGCTCTACGAAAAAAGGGATTTTATATGGCTACACCTTC.

The V and J genes are TRBV6-5 and TRBJ2-3; D might be TRBD2 (5 bases). V lost 0 bases and J 6 bases, leaving 10 bases between the germline ends. Germline assignment: CDR1 MNHEY and CDR2 SVGAGI. The CDR3 has 14 amino acids. CDR3 amino acids: CASSYSRRSDTQYF. In DNA form, the CDR3 reads TGTGCCAGCAGTTACTCGAGGAGGTCCGATACGCAGTATTTT.

The J gene is TRBJ2-7, the V gene TRBV7-2, with D possibly being TRBD1 (5 bases). Trimming removed 5 bases at V and 3 bases at J, with 14 bases between. Germline assignment: CDR1 SGHTA and CDR2 FQGNSA. CDR3 length: 14 amino acids. DNA of the CDR3: TGTGCCAGCAGCCAAATGACAGCGAACTACGAGCAGTACTTC. Residues: CASSQMTANYEQYF.

The chain carries TRBV7-2 and TRBJ2-5; 12 bases align to TRBD2. Trimming at V came to 5 bases and at J to 7 bases, leaving 5 bases not matched to a gene. The CDR3 runs to 14 residues. Germline lookup yields CDR1 SGHTA and CDR2 FQGNSA. CDR3 sequence (DNA): TGTGCCAGCAGCGGACTAGCGGGGAGGGGGACCCAGTACTTC. It codes for CASSGLAGRGTQYF.

V is TRBV2 and J is TRBJ1-4; D is ambiguous. CDR1 is SNHLY and CDR2 is FYNNEI in the germline V gene. Trimming stripped 1 base from V and 0 bases from J, with 3 bases between. This CDR3 has 14 amino acids. CDR3 DNA: TGTGCCAGCAGTGAAGTCTCAACTAATGAAAAACTGTTTTTT. This translates into CASSEVSTNEKLFF.

Only a few counts were recorded for this clone. The chain's CDR3 is CSAGAGERGWQYF. The CDR3 DNA reads TGCAGCGCCGGCGCTGGGGAACGTGGTTGGCAGTATTTT. The rearrangement links TRBV29-1 to TRBJ2-3; no reliable D call. CDR3 length: 13 residues. V was trimmed by 7 bases and J by 11 bases, leaving 22 bases between them. Germline V gene sequence: CDR1 SQVTM, CDR2 ANQGSEA.

The CDR3 region has the DNA TGTGCCAGCAGCCCGCAACAGGTTGATGGCTACACCTTC. Residues: CASSPQQVDGYTF. This chain uses TRBV7-9 with TRBJ1-2; D perhaps matches TRBD1 (5 bases). Trimming shortened V by 5 bases and J by 6 bases, and 13 bases separated the two germline ends. The CDR3 has 13 amino acids. Germline V gene lookup returns CDR1 SEHNR and CDR2 FQNEAQ (reference sequence).

The rearrangement joins TRBV7-2 to TRBJ1-5; D is perhaps TRBD1 (5 bases). Germline CDR1 reads SGHTA; CDR2 reads FQGNSA. The CDR3 has 15 residues. The germline V and J ends were trimmed by 2 bases and 4 bases, with 12 bases remaining between them. For the CDR3, the DNA is TGTGCCAGCAGCTTATCCGGGACCGGGAATCAGCCCCAGCATTTT. This codes for CASSLSGTGNQPQHF.

This chain links TRBV5-1 with TRBJ1-2; D is ambiguous. Germline loops: CDR1 SGHRS, CDR2 YFSETQ. V shed 4 bases and J shed 8 bases, with 15 bases lying between them. CDR3 size: 13 residues. The CDR3 loop is CASSPDRRWGYTF. CDR3 nucleotides: TGCGCCAGCAGCCCGGACCGAAGGTGGGGCTACACCTTC.

This clone was seen only a few times. The V gene is TRBV2, the J gene TRBJ2-7; 7 bases are a match to TRBD2. There are 16 residues in the CDR3. J lost 3 bases, V lost 4 bases, and 12 bases had no gene match. The germline V gene has CDR1 SNHLY and CDR2 FYNNEI. The CDR3 DNA follows: TGTGCCAGCAGTGGGGCAGGTCGCCGGGGGGTCTACGAGCAGTACTTC. As protein: CASSGAGRRGVYEQYF.

The rearrangement uses TRBV5-1 and TRBJ2-3; D possibly corresponds to TRBD2 (6 bases). Germline CDR1 SGHRS, CDR2 YFSETQ. The CDR3 has 15 residues. V was pared by 3 bases and J by 0 bases, with 11 bases between. CDR3 sequence (DNA): TGCGCCAGCAGCTGGGACTTTACTAGCACAGATACGCAGTATTTT. It yields the protein CASSWDFTSTDTQYF.

The V and J genes are TRBV28 and TRBJ2-3; D might be TRBD2 (5 bases). The germline V and J ends were trimmed by 8 bases and 5 bases, with 17 bases remaining between them. The CDR3 length is 14 residues. Germline values: CDR1 MDHEN, CDR2 SYDVKM. CDR3 sequence (DNA): TGTGCCAGCGAAAGGACCTTCGGGGTAGATACGCAGTATTTT. This sequence encodes CASERTFGVDTQYF.

This chain uses TRBV14 with TRBJ2-4, with D uncertain. Trimming pared 1 base from V and 8 bases from J, leaving 6 bases between. CDR1 SGHDN and CDR2 FVKESK come from the germline V gene. This CDR3 is built from 12 residues. CDR3 loop: CASSQVEYIQYF. In DNA form, the CDR3 reads TGTGCCAGCAGCCAAGTCGAGTACATTCAGTACTTC. The whole variable domain, filled in from reference TRBV14 and TRBJ2-4, reads EAGVTQFPSHSVIEKGQTVTLRCDPISGHDNLYWYRRVMGKEIKFLLHFVKESKQDESGMPNNRFLAERTGGTYSTLKVQPAELEDSGVYFCASSQVEYIQYFGAGTRLSVL.

This clone showed up just once. The V and J genes are TRBV5-6 and TRBJ2-7; perhaps TRBD2 as D (6 bases). CDR3 length equals 16 residues. V gave up 3 bases and J gave up 3 bases, with 19 bases separating them. Germline V CDR1 and CDR2: SGHDT, YYEEEE. CDR3 in DNA: TGTGCCAGCAGCTCCTACACCGGGACTCTTTACTACGAGCAGTACTTC. As protein: CASSSYTGTLYYEQYF.

This clone occurred a few times. The DNA of the CDR3 is TGTGCCACCAGCACCTCTGACAGAGAGACCCAGTACTTC. Translating gives CATSTSDRETQYF. This chain connects TRBV15 to TRBJ2-5; TRBD1 might be the D (5 bases). Trimming shortened V by 4 bases and J by 4 bases, and 10 bases separated the two germline ends. The length of the CDR3 is 13 residues. Germline V gene data show CDR1 as LNHNV and CDR2 as YYDKDF (reference sequence).

The chain recombines TRBV5-1 with TRBJ2-1, with D hard to call. Trimming stripped 0 bases from V and 7 bases from J, with 11 bases between. Germline loops: CDR1 SGHRS, CDR2 YFSETQ. The CDR3 extends over 14 amino acids. The CDR3 sequence: CASSLDVRQNEQFF. The CDR3 coding sequence is TGCGCCAGCAGCTTGGACGTGCGCCAAAATGAGCAGTTCTTC. Together with reference TRBV5-1 and TRBJ2-1, the CDR3 gives the full variable domain: KAGVTQTPRYLIKTRGQQVTLSCSPISGHRSVSWYQQTPGQGLQFLFEYFSETQRNKGNFPGRFSGRQFSNSRSEMNVSTLELGDSALYLCASSLDVRQNEQFFGPGTRLTVL.

The rearrangement links TRBV18 to TRBJ2-5; 10 bases fit TRBD2. This CDR3 region has 15 residues. Germline loops: CDR1 KGHSH, CDR2 LQKENI. The V and J ends lost 3 bases and 4 bases, in that order; junction bases with no gene match: 5. This CDR3 reads CASSPPRLAGETQYF. CDR3 bases: TGTGCCAGCTCACCGCCCAGACTAGCGGGAGAGACCCAGTACTTC.

The table lists this clone with a count of one. The genes are TRBV25-1 and TRBJ2-7; TRBD1 matches at 8 bases. Germline V gene data show CDR1 as MGHDK and CDR2 as SYGVNS. CDR3 length: 13 residues. V shed 4 bases, J shed 6 bases, and the junction held 5 bases outside the gene matches. The CDR3 DNA reads TGTGCCAGCAGTGGGACAGGGACCCCCGAGCAGTACTTC. Its translation is CASSGTGTPEQYF.

The V gene is TRBV7-8, the J gene TRBJ2-3; D uncertain. V lost 3 bases and J lost 5, with 6 bases in between. Germline CDR1 and CDR2: SGHVS and FQNEAQ. This CDR3 is built from 12 residues. The CDR3 DNA reads as TGTGCCAGCAGCTTGGTTGGAGATACGCAGTATTTT. Translating it yields CASSLVGDTQYF. The full variable domain, its missing parts supplied by reference TRBV7-8 and TRBJ2-3, is GAGVSQSPRYKVAKRGQDVALRCDPISGHVSLFWYQQALGQGPEFLTYFQNEAQLDKSGLPSDRFFAERPEGSVSTLKIQRTQQEDSAVYLCASSLVGDTQYFGPGTRLTVL.

The rearrangement uses TRBV14 and TRBJ2-1; 16 bases fit TRBD2. Germline assignment: CDR1 SGHDN and CDR2 FVKESK. The V gene end was trimmed by 3 bases and the J gene end by 8 bases; junction bases not matched to a gene: 4. The CDR3 spans 16 residues. CDR3 bases: TGTGCCAGCAGCCAGGGACTAGCGGGAGGGCTCGATGAGCAGTTCTTC. Its protein product is CASSQGLAGGLDEQFF. The full variable domain, rest sourced from reference TRBV14 and TRBJ2-1, is EAGVTQFPSHSVIEKGQTVTLRCDPISGHDNLYWYRRVMGKEIKFLLHFVKESKQDESGMPNNRFLAERTGGTYSTLKVQPAELEDSGVYFCASSQGLAGGLDEQFFGPGTRLTVL.

V is TRBV28 and J is TRBJ2-5; D remains unclear. The germline gives CDR1 MDHEN, CDR2 SYDVKM. V dropped 3 bases and J dropped 4 bases, with 9 bases sitting between them. The CDR3 sequence is 13 residues long. The CDR3 region has the DNA TGTGCCAGCAGTTTGGGATTGGGAGAGACCCAGTACTTC. It specifies CASSLGLGETQYF.

This clone showed up just a few times. The V call is TRBV10-2, the J call TRBJ1-2; 8 positions match TRBD1. The V and J ends lost 3 bases and 6 bases, in that order; junction bases with no gene match: 6. The CDR3 contains 14 residues. CDR1 is WSHSY and CDR2 is SAAADI in the germline V gene. CDR3 loop: CASSEAQGVDGYTF. The CDR3 nucleotides are TGCGCCAGCAGTGAAGCACAGGGGGTGGATGGCTACACCTTC.

J is TRBJ2-7 and V is TRBV12-5, with a possible D match to TRBD2 (5 bases). The ends were cut back, 0 bases at V and 0 bases at J, with 15 bases in the middle. The CDR3 runs to 17 residues. CDR1 and CDR2 from the germline V gene are LGHNT and FRNRAP. This chain's CDR3 is CASGLVRTDSLSYEQYF. CDR3 DNA: TGTGCTAGTGGTTTGGTCCGGACGGACTCCCTCTCCTACGAGCAGTACTTC.

In DNA form, the CDR3 reads TGTGCCAGCTCACCGGCGTGGGCCTCTGGAAACACCATATATTTT. Translating it yields CASSPAWASGNTIYF. The chain carries TRBV18 and TRBJ1-3, with no clear D. There are 15 residues in the CDR3. Looked up from germline, CDR1 is KGHSH and CDR2 is LQKENI. Trimming shortened V by 3 bases and J by 0 bases, and 9 bases separated the two germline ends.

This clone is categorized as medium-sized. The V gene is TRBV5-1, the J gene TRBJ2-1, with 9 positions matching TRBD2. CDR3 length: 16 residues. The germline V gene has CDR1 SGHRS and CDR2 YFSETQ. The V gene end was trimmed by 2 bases and the J gene end by 5 bases; junction bases not matched to a gene: 8. CDR3 sequence reads: CASSFSSGRMNNEQFF. The CDR3, as DNA: TGCGCCAGCAGCTTTAGTAGCGGGAGAATGAACAATGAGCAGTTCTTC.

The chain couples TRBV2 to TRBJ1-5; D is undetermined. From germline, CDR1 is SNHLY and CDR2 FYNNEI. CDR3 size: 15 residues. The V and J ends lost 4 bases and 3 bases respectively, with 13 bases between them. CDR3 residues: CASSADVRLNQPQHF. CDR3 nucleotide sequence: TGTGCCAGCAGTGCGGATGTTCGGCTCAATCAGCCCCAGCATTTT.

The V gene is TRBV5-4, the J gene TRBJ2-1; perhaps D is TRBD1 or TRBD2 (5 bases each). Per germline, CDR1 SGHNT and CDR2 YYREEE (reference sequence). The CDR3 is made up of 15 amino acids. The V and J ends lost 4 bases and 5 bases respectively, with 16 bases between them. CDR3 in DNA: TGTGCCAGCAGCGGGGGTACATGGGGGAACAATGAGCAGTTCTTC. Translated, it gives CASSGGTWGNNEQFF.

This clone was observed a single time. The chain joins TRBV21-1 to TRBJ2-2; the D call of TRBD2 is as the table states it, not checked on the DNA. TRBV21-1 is a documented pseudogene. The CDR3 runs to 17 residues. CDR3 sequence: CASSSRLSGRGTGELFF. The CDR3 DNA reads TGTGCCAGCAGCAGCCGCCTGTCCGGGAGAGGCACCGGGGAGCTGTTTTTT.